This T cell receptor (beta chain) was obtained from a study of T cell responses to AZD1222 COVID-19 vaccine. Turning to the study itself: Second-dose timings of about 4 or about 12 weeks were pooled. Whole-study results and caveats: Donors in the cohort were predominantly white British and more often female, and clonal diversity was possibly underestimated. Spike was spanned by vaccine-associated CD4 TCRs, which were dominant at 160-218 and 743-854. Two AZD1222 administrations were followed by greater Spike-specific TCR breadth and depth.

Comment on this clone: Its antigen is as yet unknown.

V lost 3 bases and J lost 1; bases outside the gene matches: 8. The V gene's germline CDR1 is MNHNS and CDR2 SASEGT. There are 17 residues in the CDR3. Some clones are missing from TCRdb's copy, which holds only in-frame ones; the method was immunoSEQ multiplex PCR. The sample has 50,000 to 65,000 clones, around nine tenths seen once. The starting material was peripheral blood, obtained on day 0 of AZD1222 vaccination. This TCR came from an adult in good health. The rearrangement joins TRBV6-1 to TRBJ1-5; 8 nucleotides line up with TRBD1. The CDR3 loop is CASSDRTGTLSNQPQHF. DNA of the CDR3: TGTGCCAGCAGTGATAGGACAGGGACTTTAAGCAATCAGCCCCAGCATTTT.